This T cell receptor beta chain was captured by sequencing in a study of T cells in Graves' hyperthyroidism and ophthalmopathy. CDR3 length: 15 amino acids. Germline CDR1 is SGHNT and CDR2 is YENEEA. The V gene end was trimmed by 3 bases and the J gene end by 2 bases; junction bases not matched to a gene: 3. This clonotype came up many times. At least 3 on the Clinical Activity Score was recorded for ophthalmopathy patients, who also had NOSPECS grade at least 4 and duration under 3 months. Out of 10 ml of fresh peripheral blood came the PBMCs. The CDR3 regions of TCR beta were amplified from RNA transcripts. An initial round of RT-PCR targeting the TCR CDR3 relied on the HTBI primer set. MiXCR, applied by TCRdb to the multiplex PCR reads, yields one record per CDR3 protein. The sample records fewer than 400,000 distinct CDR3 sequences, more than 13% being singletons.

The clonotype originates from a man aged 50-59 years with Graves' ophthalmopathy. Sequenced sample: blood. This chain connects TRBV11-3 to TRBJ1-1; 10 nucleotides align to TRBD1. Written as DNA, the CDR3 is TGTGCCAGCAGCTTCCTGACAGGGGGCAACACTGAAGCTTTCTTT. It yields the protein CASSFLTGGNTEAFF.